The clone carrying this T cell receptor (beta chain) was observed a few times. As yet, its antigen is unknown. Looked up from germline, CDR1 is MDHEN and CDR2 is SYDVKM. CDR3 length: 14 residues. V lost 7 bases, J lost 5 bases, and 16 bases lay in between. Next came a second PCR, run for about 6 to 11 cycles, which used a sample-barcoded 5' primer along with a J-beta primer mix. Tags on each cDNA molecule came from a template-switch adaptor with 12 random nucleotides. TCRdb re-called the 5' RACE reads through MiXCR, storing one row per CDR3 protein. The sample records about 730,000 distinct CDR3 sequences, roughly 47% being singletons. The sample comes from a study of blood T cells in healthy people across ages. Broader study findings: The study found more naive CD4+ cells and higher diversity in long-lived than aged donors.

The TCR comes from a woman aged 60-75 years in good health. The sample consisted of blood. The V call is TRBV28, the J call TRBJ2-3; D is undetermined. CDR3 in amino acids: CASTRHGPGDTQYF. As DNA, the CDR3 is TGTGCCAGCACTCGACACGGGCCAGGAGATACGCAGTATTTT.